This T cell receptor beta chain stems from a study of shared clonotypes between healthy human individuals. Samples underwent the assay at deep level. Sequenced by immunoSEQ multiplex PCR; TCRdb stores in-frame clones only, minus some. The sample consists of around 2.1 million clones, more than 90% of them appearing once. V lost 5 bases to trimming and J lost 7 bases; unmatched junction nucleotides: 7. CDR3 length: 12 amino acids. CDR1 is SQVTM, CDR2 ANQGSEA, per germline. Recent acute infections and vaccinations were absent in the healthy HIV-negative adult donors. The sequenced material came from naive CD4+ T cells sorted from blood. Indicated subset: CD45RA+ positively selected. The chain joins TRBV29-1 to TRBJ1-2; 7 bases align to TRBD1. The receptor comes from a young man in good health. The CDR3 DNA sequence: TGCAGCGTTCTTGACAGGGACCGTGGCTACACCTTC. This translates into CSVLDRDRGYTF.